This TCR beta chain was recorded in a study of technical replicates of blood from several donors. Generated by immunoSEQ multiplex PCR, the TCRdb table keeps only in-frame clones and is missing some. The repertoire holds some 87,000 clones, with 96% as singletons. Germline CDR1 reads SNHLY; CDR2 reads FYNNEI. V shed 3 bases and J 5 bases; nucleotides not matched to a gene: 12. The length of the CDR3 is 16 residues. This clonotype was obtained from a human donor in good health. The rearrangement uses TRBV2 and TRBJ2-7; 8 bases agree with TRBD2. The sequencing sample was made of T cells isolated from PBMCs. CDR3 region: CASSETETGGPNEQYF. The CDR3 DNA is TGTGCCAGCAGTGAGACAGAAACGGGAGGGCCGAACGAGCAGTACTTC.